One and the same sample provided the 30 T cell receptor beta chains below, sequenced in a study of glioma-infiltrating T cells after dendritic cell vaccination. Libraries were prepared by immunoSEQ multiplex PCR; TCRdb keeps only in-frame clonotypes and omits some of them. This sample carries about 32,000 clones, approximately 91% of them seen once, and the ten largest clones take under 2.5%. Specimen: blood, collected before dendritic cell vaccination. Receptors originate from a human donor with glioblastoma.

The rearrangement uses TRBV19 and TRBJ2-1; tentative D call: TRBD1 (5 bases). The germline gives CDR1 LNHDA, CDR2 SQIVND (reference sequence). There are 13 residues in the CDR3. The ends were cut back, 5 bases at V and 4 bases at J, with 9 bases in the middle. CDR3 nucleotides: TGTGCCAGTAGTGGGGCAGGGTACAATGAGCAGTTCTTC. As protein: CASSGAGYNEQFF.

Only one count was recorded for this clone. It is likely a read error, because the conserved phenylalanine at the end of the CDR3 is missing. V is TRBV7-8 and J is TRBJ1-6; 10 bases fit TRBD1. The V and J ends lost 4 bases and 9 bases, in that order; junction bases with no gene match: 3. The CDR3 consists of 14 residues. Germline assignment: CDR1 SGHVS and CDR2 FQNEAQ. This CDR3 reads CASSSGQGGSPLHL. CDR3 sequence (DNA): TGTGCCAGCAGCTCCGGACAGGGGGGTTCACCCCTCCACCTT.

The rearrangement links TRBV7-9 to TRBJ2-7, with 8 bases that match TRBD2. The CDR3 totals 17 residues. Unmatched junction bases numbered 11, after V lost 4 bases and J lost 0 bases. Germline V gene sequence: CDR1 SEHNR, CDR2 FQNEAQ (reference sequence). The CDR3: CASSSSRGGSSSYEQYF. The CDR3 coding sequence is TGTGCCAGCAGCTCGTCCCGGGGGGGCTCAAGCTCCTACGAGCAGTACTTC.

This CDR3 is CASSFGALADYQETQYF. The CDR3 DNA sequence: TGTGCCAGCAGCTTCGGGGCGCTAGCGGATTACCAAGAGACCCAGTACTTC. This sequence joins TRBV7-2 and TRBJ2-5, with 7 bases aligning to TRBD2. V was pared by 3 bases and J by 0 bases, with 10 bases of the junction left unmatched. The germline V gene encodes CDR1 SGHTA and CDR2 FQGNSA. This CDR3 comprises 17 residues.

The chain couples TRBV18 to TRBJ1-1, with D perhaps TRBD1 (5 bases). Deletions cut 3 bases from V and 1 base from J, with 12 bases between. Germline CDR1 reads KGHSH; CDR2 reads LQKENI. There are 15 residues in the CDR3. Written as DNA, the CDR3 is TGTGCCAGCTCACCGGGTCTCCAGGGGAACACTGAAGCTTTCTTT. This codes for CASSPGLQGNTEAFF.

A word on this clone: The junction and the germline gene differ at one end; a read error may be behind it. This sequence joins TRBV5-1 and TRBJ1-6, with TRBD1 matching over 8 bases. CDR1 and CDR2 (germline): SGHRS, YFSETQ. The CDR3 spans 15 residues. The CDR3 nucleotides read TGTGCCAGCAGCTGGGGGCAGGGGGCTCCTTCACCCCTCCACTTT. This sequence encodes CASSWGQGAPSPLHF.

The genes are TRBV2 and TRBJ2-5; weak D call: TRBD1 (6 bases). V was trimmed by 8 bases and J by 5 bases, leaving 15 bases between them. The CDR3 consists of 13 residues. Germline V gene sequence: CDR1 SNHLY, CDR2 FYNNEI. CDR3 in amino acids: CASGGEGMETQYF. CDR3 bases: TGTGCCAGCGGGGGCGAGGGGATGGAGACCCAGTACTTC.

The chain combines TRBV2 with TRBJ1-5; D not resolved. The V end lost 5 bases, the J end lost 6 bases, and 11 bases lay between the germline ends. Germline CDR1 SNHLY, CDR2 FYNNEI. The CDR3 loop spans 13 amino acids. The CDR3 here is CASSWSDTQPQHF. The CDR3 nucleotides are TGTGCCAGCAGTTGGTCAGACACTCAGCCCCAGCATTTT.

The CDR3 nucleotides read TGTGCCAGCAGACCTAGCGGGCGCACAGATACGCAGTATTTT. As protein: CASRPSGRTDTQYF. The J gene is TRBJ2-3, the V gene TRBV6-1, with TRBD2 identical over 8 bases. Germline CDR1 MNHNS, CDR2 SASEGT. The CDR3 has 14 amino acids. V lost 6 bases and J lost 1; bases outside the gene matches: 3.

Comment on this clone: Other nucleotide sequences from this sample produce the same CDR3. The rearrangement uses TRBV7-9 and TRBJ1-6, with 9 bases lining up with TRBD1. With 5 bases clipped from V and 8 bases from J, the junction kept 7 bases outside the gene matches. Germline CDR1 reads SEHNR; CDR2 reads FQNEAQ (reference sequence). CDR3 length: 15 residues. CDR3: CASSIETGGHSPLHF. DNA of the CDR3: TGTGCCAGCAGCATAGAGACAGGGGGACATTCACCCCTCCACTTT.

This chain connects TRBV5-4 to TRBJ1-1, with a possible D match to TRBD1 (5 bases). The CDR3 contains 13 residues. V lost 4 bases to trimming and J lost 1 base, with 8 bases between them. CDR1 is SGHNT and CDR2 is YYREEE in the germline V gene (reference sequence). The CDR3 coding sequence is TGTGCCAGCAGCGCAGGGCAGAACACTGAAGCTTTCTTT. Its protein is CASSAGQNTEAFF.

The chain is built from TRBV7-9 and TRBJ2-7; 8 positions match TRBD2. This CDR3 is built from 17 residues. Trimming took 3 bases from V and 6 from J; bases not matched to a gene: 16. Per the germline V gene, CDR1 is SEHNR and CDR2 is FQNEAQ (reference sequence). CDR3 nucleotide sequence: TGTGCCAGCAGCTTCCCCCGCCTTGGGGCGGGGGGCGCCGAGCAGTACTTC. This codes for CASSFPRLGAGGAEQYF.

This rearrangement joins TRBV10-2 to TRBJ2-7, with 9 nucleotides matching TRBD2. This CDR3 has 14 amino acids. V gave up 6 bases and J gave up 2 bases; unmatched junction bases: 5. Germline assignment: CDR1 WSHSY and CDR2 SAAADI. The CDR3 region is CASSLTSGPYEQYF. The CDR3 coding sequence is TGCGCCAGCAGCCTGACTAGCGGTCCCTACGAGCAGTACTTC.

A single count supports this clone. The CDR3 DNA sequence: TGTGCCAGCAGCTTAGGCGGCAGCGGAGGCGGCTACACCTTC. It specifies CASSLGGSGGGYTF. V is TRBV11-2 and J is TRBJ1-2; D is unresolved. V was trimmed by 1 base and J by 8 bases, leaving 14 bases between them. The germline V gene has CDR1 SGHAT and CDR2 FQNNGV. CDR3 length equals 14 residues.

V gene TRBV6-5 combines with J gene TRBJ1-2; 8 bases map to TRBD1. The CDR3 is 13 residues long. Per germline, CDR1 MNHEY and CDR2 SVGAGI. V dropped 4 bases and J dropped 8; count of bases not matched to a gene: 6. The CDR3 nucleotides are TGTGCCAGCAGTTTAGGGGACAGGTCGGGCTACACCTTC. It encodes CASSLGDRSGYTF.

V and J are TRBV5-1 and TRBJ2-3; no clear D. The CDR3 extends over 13 amino acids. Germline V gene lookup returns CDR1 SGHRS and CDR2 YFSETQ. Trimming took off 9 bases at V and 3 bases at J, with 14 bases between the two ends. This CDR3 is CATKLDNTDTQYF. The CDR3 nucleotides read TGCGCCACCAAACTCGACAATACAGATACGCAGTATTTT.

By its share, this clone is medium-sized. The chain carries TRBV27 and TRBJ2-7, with TRBD1 identical over 7 bases. The ends lost 6 bases at V and 0 bases at J; junction bases unmatched: 5. This CDR3 comprises 14 residues. CDR1 is MNHEY and CDR2 is SMNVEV in the germline V gene (reference sequence). CDR3 nucleotide sequence: TGTGCCAGCAGCGGACAGGCGAGCTCCTACGAGCAGTACTTC. Encoded protein: CASSGQASSYEQYF.

The V and J genes are TRBV6-1 and TRBJ1-1, with no clear D. Germline-derived CDR1 and CDR2 are MNHNS and SASEGT. The germline V and J ends were trimmed by 5 bases and 1 base, with 11 bases remaining between them. The CDR3 has 14 residues. The DNA for the CDR3 is TGTGCCAGCAGTTTAACACAAAGGAACACTGAAGCTTTCTTT. Residues: CASSLTQRNTEAFF.

J is TRBJ2-5 and V is TRBV5-1, with 10 bases matching TRBD1. This CDR3 has 17 residues. The germline V gene has CDR1 SGHRS and CDR2 YFSETQ. V was pared by 0 bases and J by 1 base, with 6 bases of the junction left unmatched. CDR3 DNA sequence: TGCGCCAGCAGCTTGGGGGTAAGGGACAGGGGCCAAGAGACCCAGTACTTC. Protein product: CASSLGVRDRGQETQYF. Using reference TRBV5-1 and TRBJ2-5 for the parts outside the CDR3, the full variable domain is KAGVTQTPRYLIKTRGQQVTLSCSPISGHRSVSWYQQTPGQGLQFLFEYFSETQRNKGNFPGRFSGRQFSNSRSEMNVSTLELGDSALYLCASSLGVRDRGQETQYFGPGTRLLVL.

The sample holds one count of this clone. V and J are TRBV6-5 and TRBJ1-6, with 8 positions matching TRBD1. This CDR3 spans 14 amino acids. Germline V CDR1 and CDR2: MNHEY, SVGAGI. With 2 bases clipped from V and 7 bases from J, the junction kept 1 base outside the gene matches. CDR3 DNA: TGTGCCAGCAGTTACAGGGACAGGAATTCACCCCTCCACTTT. As protein: CASSYRDRNSPLHF.

The CDR3 sequence is CARSPSGLAGHHRFSDTQYF. The DNA of the CDR3 is TGTGCCAGAAGCCCTTCGGGACTAGCGGGTCATCATCGGTTCTCAGATACGCAGTATTTT. V gene TRBV5-3 combines with J gene TRBJ2-3; TRBD2 aligns across 12 bases. TRBV5-3 is filed as an ORF, its function uncertain. V lost 4 bases to trimming and J lost 4 bases; unmatched junction nucleotides: 19. There are 20 residues in the CDR3.

The chain couples TRBV16 to TRBJ1-3; D unresolved. The CDR3 has 15 residues. V was trimmed by 2 bases and J by 0 bases, leaving 8 bases between them. CDR1 KGHSY and CDR2 FQNENV come from the germline V gene. In nucleotides, the CDR3 is TGTGCCAGCAGCCAACAAGCCGGCTCTGGAAACACCATATATTTT. It encodes CASSQQAGSGNTIYF.

In this sample, this clone turned up once. V usage is TRBV11-2 and J usage is TRBJ1-5; 7 bases are a match to TRBD1. V was pared by 5 bases and J by 7 bases, with 8 bases of the junction left unmatched. This CDR3 spans 14 amino acids. In germline, CDR1 is SGHAT, CDR2 FQNNGV. The DNA of the CDR3 is TGTGCCAGCAGCCCGACAGGGAGAGGGCAGCCCCAGCATTTT. Protein product: CASSPTGRGQPQHF.

This chain uses TRBV4-2 with TRBJ2-3, with 11 bases lining up with TRBD2. Germline-derived CDR1 and CDR2 are LGHNA and YNFKEQ. J lost 7 bases, V lost 0 bases, and 9 bases had no gene match. The CDR3 is 17 residues long. DNA for the CDR3: TGTGCCAGCAGCCAAGAAAGCCTAGCGGGGGGAAGGAATACGCAGTATTTT. This encodes CASSQESLAGGRNTQYF.

The V and J genes are TRBV5-1 and TRBJ1-4, with TRBD1 identical over 9 bases. This CDR3 is 16 amino acids long. Germline trimming cut 0 bases from V and 7 bases from J; bases unmatched to any gene: 7. In germline, CDR1 is SGHRS, CDR2 YFSETQ. The CDR3 DNA reads as TGCGCCAGCAGCTTGGGCTACAGGGGGCCGTTTGAAAAACTGTTTTTT. It yields the protein CASSLGYRGPFEKLFF.

A few counts support this clone. J is TRBJ2-2 and V is TRBV18, with a weak D call TRBD1 (5 bases). The CDR3 totals 17 residues. The germline V and J ends were trimmed by 0 bases and 0 bases, with 11 bases remaining between them. Germline CDR1 KGHSH, CDR2 LQKENI. The CDR3 protein is CASSPPGRSSNTGELFF. As DNA, the CDR3 is TGTGCCAGCTCACCACCGGGGCGATCCTCGAACACCGGGGAGCTGTTTTTT.

The J gene is TRBJ2-1, the V gene TRBV4-2, with 12 bases lining up with TRBD1. The CDR3 has 17 residues. Germline assignment: CDR1 LGHNA and CDR2 YNFKEQ. J was trimmed by 5 bases and V by 2 bases; bases with no gene match: 7. The CDR3 is CASSQPPGQGANNEQFF. CDR3 in DNA: TGTGCCAGCAGCCAACCGCCGGGACAGGGGGCGAACAATGAGCAGTTCTTC.

The CDR3 region has the DNA TGTGCCAGCAGACGCCAGGGACTAGCAACAGATACGCAGTATTTT. Amino acids: CASRRQGLATDTQYF. The chain uses TRBV5-6 and TRBJ2-3, with 9 bases fitting TRBD2. The V and J ends lost 5 bases and 3 bases, in that order; junction bases with no gene match: 7. Germline assignment: CDR1 SGHDT and CDR2 YYEEEE. The CDR3 runs to 15 residues.

This clone is a singleton in its sample. The genes are TRBV11-2 and TRBJ1-6; TRBD1 matches at 7 bases. V was clipped by 5 bases and J by 9 bases; unmatched bases: 7. The CDR3 is 14 amino acids. CDR1 is SGHAT, CDR2 FQNNGV, per germline. The CDR3 reads CASSKITGVSPLHF. The CDR3 coding sequence is TGTGCCAGCAGCAAAATCACAGGGGTTTCACCCCTCCACTTT. Supplemented by reference TRBV11-2 and TRBJ1-6, the full variable domain reads EAGVAQSPRYKIIEKRQSVAFWCNPISGHATLYWYQQILGQGPKLLIQFQNNGVVDDSQLPKDRFSAERLKGVDSTLKIQPAKLEDSAVYLCASSKITGVSPLHFGNGTRLTVT.

This chain uses TRBV7-9 with TRBJ1-1, with a tentative D call TRBD1 (5 bases). The CDR3 extends over 14 amino acids. V was pared by 5 bases and J by 4 bases, with 14 bases between. Germline CDR1 is SEHNR and CDR2 is FQNEAQ (reference sequence). CDR3 sequence reads: CASSMGGVRTEAFF. The CDR3 region has the DNA TGTGCCAGCAGCATGGGAGGGGTGCGCACTGAAGCTTTCTTT.